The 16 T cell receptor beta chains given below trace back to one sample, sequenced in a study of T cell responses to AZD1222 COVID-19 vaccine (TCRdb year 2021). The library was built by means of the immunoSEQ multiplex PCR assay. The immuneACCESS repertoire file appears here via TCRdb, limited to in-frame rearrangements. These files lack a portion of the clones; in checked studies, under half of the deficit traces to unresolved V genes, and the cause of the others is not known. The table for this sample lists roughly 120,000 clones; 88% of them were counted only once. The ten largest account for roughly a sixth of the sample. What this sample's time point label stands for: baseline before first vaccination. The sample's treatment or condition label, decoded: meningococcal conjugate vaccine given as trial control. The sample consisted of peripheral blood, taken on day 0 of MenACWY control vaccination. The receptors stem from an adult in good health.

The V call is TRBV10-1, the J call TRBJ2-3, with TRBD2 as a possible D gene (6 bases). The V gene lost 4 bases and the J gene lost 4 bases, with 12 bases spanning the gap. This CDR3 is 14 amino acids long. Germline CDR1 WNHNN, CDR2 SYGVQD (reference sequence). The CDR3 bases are TGCGCCAGCAGTGGTGGAGGGACGTCAGATACGCAGTATTTT. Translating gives CASSGGGTSDTQYF.

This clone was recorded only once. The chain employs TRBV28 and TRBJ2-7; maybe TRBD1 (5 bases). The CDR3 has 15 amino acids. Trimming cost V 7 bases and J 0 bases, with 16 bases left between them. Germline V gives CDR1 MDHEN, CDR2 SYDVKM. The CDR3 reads CASMDVAGYSYEQYF. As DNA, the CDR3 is TGTGCCAGCATGGATGTTGCAGGGTACTCCTACGAGCAGTACTTC.

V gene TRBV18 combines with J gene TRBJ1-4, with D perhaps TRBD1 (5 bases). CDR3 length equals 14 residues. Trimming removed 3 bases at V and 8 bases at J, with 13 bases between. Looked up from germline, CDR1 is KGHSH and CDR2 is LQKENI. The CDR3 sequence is CASSPGRDGEKLFF. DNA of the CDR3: TGTGCCAGCTCACCGGGAAGGGACGGCGAAAAACTGTTTTTT.

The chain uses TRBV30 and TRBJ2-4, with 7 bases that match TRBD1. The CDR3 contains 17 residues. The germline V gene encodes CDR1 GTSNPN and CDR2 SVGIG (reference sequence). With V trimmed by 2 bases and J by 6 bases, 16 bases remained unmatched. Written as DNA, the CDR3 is TGTGCCTGGAGTAACCTCCGGACAGGAGGACTGGGAAACATTCAGTACTTC. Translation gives CAWSNLRTGGLGNIQYF.

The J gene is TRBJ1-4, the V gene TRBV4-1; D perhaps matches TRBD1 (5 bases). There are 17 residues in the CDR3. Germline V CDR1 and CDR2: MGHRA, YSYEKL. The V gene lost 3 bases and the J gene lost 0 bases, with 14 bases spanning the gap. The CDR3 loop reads CASSQRGGWATNEKLFF. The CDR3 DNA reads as TGCGCCAGCAGCCAGAGGGGAGGGTGGGCAACTAATGAAAAACTGTTTTTT.

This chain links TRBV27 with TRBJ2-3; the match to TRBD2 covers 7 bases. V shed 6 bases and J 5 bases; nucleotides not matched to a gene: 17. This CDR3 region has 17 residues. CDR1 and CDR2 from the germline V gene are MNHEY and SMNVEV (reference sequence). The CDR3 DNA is TGTGCCAGCAGACAACATGTGGCTAGCGGAATTCAAGATACGCAGTATTTT. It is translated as CASRQHVASGIQDTQYF.

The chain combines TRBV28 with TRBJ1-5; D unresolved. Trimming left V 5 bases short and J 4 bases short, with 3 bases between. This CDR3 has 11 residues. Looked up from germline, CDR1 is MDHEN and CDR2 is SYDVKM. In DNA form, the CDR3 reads TGTGCCAGCAGTCGTAATCAGCCCCAGCATTTT. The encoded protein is CASSRNQPQHF.

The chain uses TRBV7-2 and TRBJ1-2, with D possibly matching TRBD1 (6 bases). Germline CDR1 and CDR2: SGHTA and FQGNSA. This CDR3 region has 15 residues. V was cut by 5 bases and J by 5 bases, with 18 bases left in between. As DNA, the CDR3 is TGTGCCAGCAGCGCCAGGGGTCGGATCACGTATGGCTACACCTTC. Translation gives CASSARGRITYGYTF.

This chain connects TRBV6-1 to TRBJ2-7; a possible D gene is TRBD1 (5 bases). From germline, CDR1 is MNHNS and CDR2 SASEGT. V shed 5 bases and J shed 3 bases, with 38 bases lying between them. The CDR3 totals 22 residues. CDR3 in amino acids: CASSKETITLRVTVPLGYEQYF. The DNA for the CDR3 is TGTGCCAGCAGTAAAGAAACAATCACTCTCAGGGTCACGGTACCTCTAGGCTACGAGCAGTACTTC.

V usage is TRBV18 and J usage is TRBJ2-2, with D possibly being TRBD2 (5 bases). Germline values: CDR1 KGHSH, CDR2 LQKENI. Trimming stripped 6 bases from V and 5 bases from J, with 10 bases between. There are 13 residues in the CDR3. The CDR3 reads CASSGGRTGELFF. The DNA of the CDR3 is TGTGCCAGCTCCGGAGGAAGAACCGGGGAGCTGTTTTTT.

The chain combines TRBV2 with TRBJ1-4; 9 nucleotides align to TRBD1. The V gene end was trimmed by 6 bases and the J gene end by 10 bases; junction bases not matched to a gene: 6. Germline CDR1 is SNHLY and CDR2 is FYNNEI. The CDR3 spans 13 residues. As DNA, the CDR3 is TGTGCCAGCAGGGGACAGGGAATCGTAAAACTGTTTTTT. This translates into CASRGQGIVKLFF. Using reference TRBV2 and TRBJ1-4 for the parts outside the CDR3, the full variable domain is EPEVTQTPSHQVTQMGQEVILRCVPISNHLYFYWYRQILGQKVEFLVSFYNNEISEKSEIFDDQFSVERPDGSNFTLKIRSTKLEDSAMYFCASRGQGIVKLFFGSGTQLSVL.

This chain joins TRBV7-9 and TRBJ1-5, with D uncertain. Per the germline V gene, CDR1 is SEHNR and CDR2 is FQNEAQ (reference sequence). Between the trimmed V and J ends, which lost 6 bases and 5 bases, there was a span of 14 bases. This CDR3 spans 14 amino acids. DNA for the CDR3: TGTGCCAGCAGACCAGGAGGCTCAGATCAGCCCCAGCATTTT. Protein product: CASRPGGSDQPQHF.

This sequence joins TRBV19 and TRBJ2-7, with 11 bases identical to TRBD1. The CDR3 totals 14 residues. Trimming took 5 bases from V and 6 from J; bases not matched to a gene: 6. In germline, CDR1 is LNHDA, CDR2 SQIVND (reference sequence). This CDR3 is CASSPDRGRVEQYF. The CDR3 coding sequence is TGTGCCAGTAGTCCGGACAGGGGGCGAGTCGAGCAGTACTTC.

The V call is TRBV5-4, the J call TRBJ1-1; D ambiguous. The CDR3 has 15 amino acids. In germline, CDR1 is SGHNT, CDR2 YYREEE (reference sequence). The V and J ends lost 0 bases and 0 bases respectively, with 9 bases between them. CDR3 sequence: CASSLATTMNTEAFF. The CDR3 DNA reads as TGTGCCAGCAGCTTGGCGACCACCATGAACACTGAAGCTTTCTTT.

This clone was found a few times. The CDR3 spells CASSDLYTEAFF. For the CDR3, the DNA is TGTGCCAGCAGCGACCTCTACACTGAAGCTTTCTTT. The genes are TRBV5-4 and TRBJ1-1; D is unresolved. The germline V gene encodes CDR1 SGHNT and CDR2 YYREEE (reference sequence). The CDR3 loop spans 12 amino acids. The ends were cut back, 4 bases at V and 3 bases at J, with 7 bases in the middle.

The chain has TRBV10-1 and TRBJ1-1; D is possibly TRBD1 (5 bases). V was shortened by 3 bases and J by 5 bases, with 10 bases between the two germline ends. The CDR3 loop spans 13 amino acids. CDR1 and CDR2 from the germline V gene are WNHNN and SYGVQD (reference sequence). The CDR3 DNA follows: TGCGCCAGCAGTGACCTCGGGGGAACTGAAGCTTTCTTT. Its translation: CASSDLGGTEAFF.